The T cell receptor beta chain under discussion was sequenced for a study of T cells in Graves' hyperthyroidism and ophthalmopathy. Per germline, CDR1 DFQATT and CDR2 SNEGSKA (reference sequence). Trimming left V 3 bases short and J 6 bases short, with 7 bases between. This CDR3 spans 11 amino acids. Amplification of TCR beta CDR3 regions was performed using RNA transcripts as template. A first-round RT-PCR of the TCR CDR3 used the HTBI primer set. Each CDR3 protein is one row after TCRdb ran MiXCR on the multiplex PCR reads. The repertoire consists of roughly 260,000 distinct CDR3 sequences, with less than 15% occurring once and the leading ten covering about 14%. The sample holds many counts of this clonotype.

This TCR derives from a woman in her thirties or forties with Graves' hyperthyroidism that later progressed to Graves' ophthalmopathy. Sequenced: blood. The chain couples TRBV20-1 to TRBJ2-3; D remains ambiguous. CDR3 nucleotide sequence: TGCAGTGCTAGTAACACCGATACGCAGTATTTT. This translates into CSASNTDTQYF.